This note documents a single T cell receptor beta chain sequence. The data were taken from a study of blood T cell repertoires in COVID-19. Study information: In each case, the material was cDNA or gDNA derived from T cells, B-cell-depleted T cells, or PBMCs.

The cohort comprised adults aged roughly 18 to 95 years residing in under 25 US areas. Assignments of participants to cohorts depended upon their own reported clinical history. The authors' processing: By means of reference gene primer amplification, nucleated cell counts were estimated. Sequencing was performed with immunoSEQ multiplex PCR; in TCRdb, only in-frame clones are kept and a portion is missing. Clonal size and the V and J genes are those of that table, whereas D and trimming came from the DNA. This repertoire shows approximately 150,000 clones, 84% found once; its top ten account for about 4%. The CDR3 totals 16 residues. V was pared by 2 bases and J by 8 bases, with 8 bases of the junction left unmatched. CDR1 and CDR2 (germline): SEHNR, FQNEAQ (reference sequence).

Input material: PBMCs or T cells enriched from blood (not recorded which). The source of this sequence is a man aged 50 or older in a cohort exposed to, infected with or recovered from COVID-19 (not recorded which). This chain links TRBV7-9 with TRBJ2-1; TRBD2 aligns across 11 bases. The CDR3 region is CASSLPLTSGIYEQFF. DNA for the CDR3: TGTGCCAGCAGCTTACCGTTGACTAGCGGGATATATGAGCAGTTCTTC.